Each of the 15 T cell receptor beta chains below was sequenced from the same sample in a study of response to subunit inactivated influenza vaccine. TCRdb itself ran the RT-PCR reads through MiXCR, one entry per CDR3 protein. The repertoire holds about 700,000 distinct CDR3 sequences, with 11% to 15% as singletons. The sequenced sample was PBMCs from blood, obtained 14 to 15 days before vaccination. Receptors originate from a man in his fifties who received an inactivated influenza vaccine.

This clonotype was recorded at least ten times. The chain uses TRBV7-2 and TRBJ1-2; 9 bases match TRBD1. V shed 4 bases, J shed 2 bases, and the junction held 5 bases outside the gene matches. From germline, CDR1 is SGHTA and CDR2 FQGNSA. This CDR3 comprises 15 residues. The DNA for the CDR3 is TGTGCCAGCAGCTCCCCGGGACAGGGAAACTATGGCTACACCTTC. It yields the protein CASSSPGQGNYGYTF.

This chain joins TRBV12-3 or TRBV12-4 and TRBJ2-3, with D possibly matching TRBD2 (6 bases). V lost 6 bases and J lost 2, with 6 bases in between. This CDR3 has 12 residues. DNA for the CDR3: TGTGCCAGCAGGGACTACACAGATACGCAGTATTTT. Residues: CASRDYTDTQYF.

The V gene is TRBV4-3, the J gene TRBJ2-1, with 13 bases matching TRBD2. V lost 0 bases and J lost 7; bases outside the gene matches: 3. Germline loops: CDR1 LGHNA, CDR2 YSLEER. The CDR3 has 16 amino acids. The CDR3 sequence: CASSQELAGGLNEQFF. CDR3 coding DNA: TGCGCCAGCAGCCAAGAACTAGCGGGAGGGCTTAATGAGCAGTTCTTC.

The CDR3 bases are TGTGCCAGCAGTCGATGGCTTTCCGGACTAGCGCGTTACTACGAGCAGTACTTC. Translated, it gives CASSRWLSGLARYYEQYF. The chain couples TRBV6-2 or TRBV6-3 to TRBJ2-7; TRBD2 agrees at 9 bases. After removal of 5 bases from V and 3 bases from J, the junction contained 17 bases not matched to a gene. This CDR3 region has 18 residues. Per the germline V gene, CDR1 is MNHEY and CDR2 is SVGEGT.

The rearrangement uses TRBV2 and TRBJ2-2, with D tentatively TRBD1 (7 bases). The germline V gene encodes CDR1 SNHLY and CDR2 FYNNEI. With 0 bases removed from V and 0 bases from J, the gap between germline ends came to 23 bases. There are 21 residues in the CDR3. CDR3: CASSEALRWQGGHANTGELFF. In DNA form, the CDR3 reads TGTGCCAGCAGTGAAGCGCTTCGGTGGCAGGGGGGCCACGCGAACACCGGGGAGCTGTTTTTT.

The V call is TRBV5-1, the J call TRBJ2-7; D may match TRBD1 or TRBD2 (5 bases each). The CDR3 has 15 amino acids. V lost 3 bases, J lost 6 bases, and 19 bases lay in between. The germline CDR1 and CDR2 sequences are SGHRS and YFSETQ. CDR3 DNA: TGCGCCAGCAGCTACACCGGGACGGCTATCGGCGAGCAGTACTTC. Translation: CASSYTGTAIGEQYF.

Only a few counts were recorded for this clonotype. V is TRBV12-3 or TRBV12-4 and J is TRBJ1-5, with D unresolved. CDR3 length: 12 amino acids. Between the trimmed V and J ends, which lost 3 bases and 10 bases, there was a span of 10 bases. The CDR3 reads CASSLALRPQHF. The CDR3 nucleotides are TGTGCCAGCAGTTTGGCCCTACGTCCCCAGCATTTT.

This clonotype was seen more than once but under ten times. V gene TRBV24-1 combines with J gene TRBJ1-1, with TRBD1 matching over 7 bases. Germline V CDR1 and CDR2: KGHDR, SFDVKD. Trimming at V came to 4 bases and at J to 1 base, leaving 2 bases not matched to a gene. The CDR3 spans 14 residues. CDR3 DNA sequence: TGTGCCACCAGTGAGGACAGGCCGAACACTGAAGCTTTCTTT. Translating it yields CATSEDRPNTEAFF.

The sample holds many counts of this clonotype. The J gene is TRBJ1-4, the V gene TRBV11-2; maybe TRBD1 (6 bases). CDR3 size: 17 residues. The germline gives CDR1 SGHAT, CDR2 FQNNGV. Trimming stripped 3 bases from V and 7 bases from J, with 21 bases between. The CDR3 spells CASSLGAGSGLGEKLFF. DNA for the CDR3: TGTGCCAGCAGCTTGGGGGCCGGAAGCGGGTTGGGTGAAAAACTGTTTTTT.

V and J are TRBV20-1 and TRBJ1-2, with a weak D call TRBD1 (6 bases). The CDR3 runs to 11 residues. Trimming removed 6 bases from V and 8 bases from J, with 13 bases in between. Germline V gene sequence: CDR1 DFQATT, CDR2 SNEGSKA (reference sequence). The CDR3 sequence: CSALGGLGYTF. The CDR3 bases are TGCAGTGCCCTCGGGGGCCTCGGCTACACCTTC.

The chain couples TRBV14 to TRBJ2-1, with D unclear. CDR3 length equals 13 residues. Germline assignment: CDR1 SGHDN and CDR2 FVKESK. Trimming shortened V by 5 bases and J by 4 bases, and 9 bases separated the two germline ends. CDR3 DNA: TGTGCCAGCAGCTGGACGGATTACAATGAGCAGTTCTTC. This encodes CASSWTDYNEQFF.

This clonotype has more than one count but fewer than ten. In DNA, the CDR3 is TGTGCCAGCAGCCAAGCCCCTGGACTTCTGCCCTACGAGCAGTACTTC. This codes for CASSQAPGLLPYEQYF. The chain is built from TRBV3-1 and TRBJ2-7; a possible D gene is TRBD2 (5 bases). Per the germline V gene, CDR1 is LGHDT and CDR2 is YNNKEL (reference sequence). This CDR3 has 16 amino acids. V dropped 1 base and J dropped 2 bases, with 15 bases sitting between them.

This clonotype showed up just a few times. The chain has TRBV20-1 and TRBJ2-1; a possible D gene is TRBD1 (6 bases). Germline V gives CDR1 DFQATT, CDR2 SNEGSKA (reference sequence). The CDR3 sequence is 11 residues long. Trimming shortened V by 8 bases and J by 8 bases, and 13 bases separated the two germline ends. The CDR3, as DNA: TGCAGTTCAGGGGATTTCTATGAGCAGTTCTTC. It is translated as CSSGDFYEQFF.

CDR3 bases: TGTGCCAGCAGTTCAGCGGGGGTCCGAGGCACAGATACGCAGTATTTT. Translation: CASSSAGVRGTDTQYF. V usage is TRBV28 and J usage is TRBJ2-3, with TRBD2 identical over 8 bases. Germline V gives CDR1 MDHEN, CDR2 SYDVKM. Losses at the gene ends were 4 bases for V and 1 base for J; bases not matched to a gene: 7. CDR3 length: 16 residues.

This rearrangement joins TRBV3-1 to TRBJ2-5; D is uncertain. Germline V gives CDR1 LGHDT, CDR2 YNNKEL (reference sequence). The CDR3 runs to 15 residues. Deletions cut 0 bases from V and 0 bases from J, with 8 bases between. The CDR3 region is CASSQELGHQETQYF. The CDR3 coding sequence is TGTGCCAGCAGCCAAGAGTTGGGTCACCAAGAGACCCAGTACTTC.